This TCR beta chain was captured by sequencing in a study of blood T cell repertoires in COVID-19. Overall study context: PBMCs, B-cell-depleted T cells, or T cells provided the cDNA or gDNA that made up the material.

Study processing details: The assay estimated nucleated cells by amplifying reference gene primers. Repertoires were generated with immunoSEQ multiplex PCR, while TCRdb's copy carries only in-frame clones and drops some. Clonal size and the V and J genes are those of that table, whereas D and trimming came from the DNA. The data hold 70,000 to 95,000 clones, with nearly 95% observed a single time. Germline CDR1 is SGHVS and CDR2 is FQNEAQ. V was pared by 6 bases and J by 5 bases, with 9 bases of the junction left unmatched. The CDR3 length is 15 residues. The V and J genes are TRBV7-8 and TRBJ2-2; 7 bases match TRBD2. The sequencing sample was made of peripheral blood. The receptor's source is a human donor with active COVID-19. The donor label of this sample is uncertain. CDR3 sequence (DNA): TGTGCCAGCAGTTCGCGGGGGAGAGGGACCGGGGAGCTGTTTTTT. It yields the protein CASSSRGRGTGELFF.